The entry that follows covers one T cell receptor beta chain sequence. The CDR3 extends over 13 amino acids. The V gene lost 4 bases and the J gene lost 4 bases, with 9 bases spanning the gap. Germline CDR1 SGHNT, CDR2 YYREEE (reference sequence). The sample belongs to a study of T cell changes during pregnancy in multiple sclerosis. Libraries were prepared by immunoSEQ multiplex PCR; TCRdb keeps only in-frame clonotypes and omits some of them. The table includes 45,000 to 65,000 clones, 80% to 95% detected once. This TCR was recovered from a female donor in good health, enrolled as a control in a pregnancy study. The chain joins TRBV5-4 to TRBJ2-1; D remains ambiguous. The sequencing used peripheral blood, collected after pregnancy. CDR3 in amino acids: CASSLDGYNEQFF. The CDR3 nucleotides are TGTGCCAGCAGCCTGGACGGTTACAATGAGCAGTTCTTC.